This T cell receptor (beta chain) originates from a study of human T cells and chemical hapten exposure. Using its own MiXCR run on the RACE reads, TCRdb lists one record per CDR3 protein. The table records about 55,000 distinct CDR3 sequences, about a tenth of them present only once. Trimming at V came to 1 base and at J to 3 bases, leaving 0 bases not matched to a gene. The CDR3 runs 16 residues. Looked up from germline, CDR1 is LGHNA and CDR2 is YNFKEQ. The table lists this clonotype with a few counts. Noted time point: patch test 2, 6 weeks after DPC sensitization. Sample treatment: therapeutic diphenylcyclopropenone sensitization with weekly scalp DPC.

The clonotype originates from a woman aged 45-65 years with alopecia areata. Some clones in this sample may be carry-over from other donors' samples. Sequenced here: whole blood, sampled in connection with sensitization to the hapten diphenylcyclopropenone (DPC). The V and J genes are TRBV4-2 and TRBJ2-3; 14 bases map to TRBD2. The CDR3 protein is CASSQGTSGGTDTQYF. The CDR3, as DNA: TGTGCCAGCAGCCAAGGGACTAGCGGGGGGACAGATACGCAGTATTTT.